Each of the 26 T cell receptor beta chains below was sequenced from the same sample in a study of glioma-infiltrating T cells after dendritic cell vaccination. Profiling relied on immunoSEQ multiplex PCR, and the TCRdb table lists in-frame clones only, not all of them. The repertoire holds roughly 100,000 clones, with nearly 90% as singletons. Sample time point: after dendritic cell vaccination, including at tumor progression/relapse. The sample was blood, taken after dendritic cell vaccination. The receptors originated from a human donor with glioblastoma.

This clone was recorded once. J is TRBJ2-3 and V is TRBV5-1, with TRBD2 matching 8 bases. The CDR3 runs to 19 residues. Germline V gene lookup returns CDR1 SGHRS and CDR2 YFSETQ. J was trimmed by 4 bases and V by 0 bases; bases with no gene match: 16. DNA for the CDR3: TGCGCCAGCAGCTTGGCCTTGGCAGCGGGAGCAGGTTTAGCAGATACGCAGTATTTT. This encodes CASSLALAAGAGLADTQYF. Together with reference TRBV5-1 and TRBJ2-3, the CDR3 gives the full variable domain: KAGVTQTPRYLIKTRGQQVTLSCSPISGHRSVSWYQQTPGQGLQFLFEYFSETQRNKGNFPGRFSGRQFSNSRSEMNVSTLELGDSALYLCASSLALAAGAGLADTQYFGPGTRLTVL.

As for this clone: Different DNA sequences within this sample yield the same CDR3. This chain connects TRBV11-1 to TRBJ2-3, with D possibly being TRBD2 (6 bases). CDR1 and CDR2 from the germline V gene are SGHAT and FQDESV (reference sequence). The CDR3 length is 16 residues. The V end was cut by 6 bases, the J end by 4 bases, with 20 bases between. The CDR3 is CASRPRGRRDADTQYF. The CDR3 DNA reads TGTGCCAGCAGACCCCGCGGTAGGCGGGACGCAGATACGCAGTATTTT.

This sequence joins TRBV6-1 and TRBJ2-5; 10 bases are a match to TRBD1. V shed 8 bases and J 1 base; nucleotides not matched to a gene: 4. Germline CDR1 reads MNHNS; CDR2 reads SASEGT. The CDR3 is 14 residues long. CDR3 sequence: CASSTGGVQETQYF. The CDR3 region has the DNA TGTGCCAGCTCGACAGGGGGCGTCCAAGAGACCCAGTACTTC.

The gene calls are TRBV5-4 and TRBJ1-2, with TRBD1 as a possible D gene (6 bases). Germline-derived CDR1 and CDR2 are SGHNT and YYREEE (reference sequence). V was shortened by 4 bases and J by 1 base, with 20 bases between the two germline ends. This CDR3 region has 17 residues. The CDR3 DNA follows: TGTGCCAGCAGCCGACTGATCGGGGGGGCAAATAACTATGGCTACACCTTC. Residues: CASSRLIGGANNYGYTF.

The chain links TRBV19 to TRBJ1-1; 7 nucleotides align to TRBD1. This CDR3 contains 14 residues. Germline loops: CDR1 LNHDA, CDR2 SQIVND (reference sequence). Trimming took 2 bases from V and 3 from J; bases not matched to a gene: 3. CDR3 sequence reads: CASSISGGHTEAFF. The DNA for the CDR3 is TGTGCCAGTAGTATATCAGGGGGTCACACTGAAGCTTTCTTT.

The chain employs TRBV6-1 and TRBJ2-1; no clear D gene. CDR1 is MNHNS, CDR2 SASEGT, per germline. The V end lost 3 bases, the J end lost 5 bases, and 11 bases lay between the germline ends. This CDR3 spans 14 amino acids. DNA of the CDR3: TGTGCCAGCAGTGAGTCGACTTTTGACAATGAGCAGTTCTTC. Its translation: CASSESTFDNEQFF.

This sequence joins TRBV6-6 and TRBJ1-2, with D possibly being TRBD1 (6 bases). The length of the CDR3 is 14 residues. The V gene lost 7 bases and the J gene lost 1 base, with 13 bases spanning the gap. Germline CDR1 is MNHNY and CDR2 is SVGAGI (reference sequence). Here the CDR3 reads CASTLQGSNYGYTF. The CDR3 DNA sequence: TGTGCCAGCACCCTACAGGGCAGTAACTATGGCTACACCTTC.

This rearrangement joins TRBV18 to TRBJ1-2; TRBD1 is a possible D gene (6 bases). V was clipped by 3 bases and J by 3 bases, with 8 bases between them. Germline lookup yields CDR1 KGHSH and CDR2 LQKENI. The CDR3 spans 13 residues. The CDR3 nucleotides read TGTGCCAGCTCACCCTACAGGGACTATGGCTACACCTTC. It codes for CASSPYRDYGYTF.

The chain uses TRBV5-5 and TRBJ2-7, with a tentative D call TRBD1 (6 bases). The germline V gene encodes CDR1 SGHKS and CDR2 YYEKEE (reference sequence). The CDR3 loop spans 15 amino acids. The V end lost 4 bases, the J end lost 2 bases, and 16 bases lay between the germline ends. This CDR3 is CASSLQFGQTYEQYF. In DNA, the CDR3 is TGTGCCAGCAGCCTTCAATTCGGACAGACCTACGAGCAGTACTTC.

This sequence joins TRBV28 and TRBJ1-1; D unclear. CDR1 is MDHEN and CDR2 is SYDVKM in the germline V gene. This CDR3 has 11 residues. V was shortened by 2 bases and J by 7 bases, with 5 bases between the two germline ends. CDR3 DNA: TGTGCCAGCAGTTTAAGAGATGAAGCTTTCTTT. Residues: CASSLRDEAFF.

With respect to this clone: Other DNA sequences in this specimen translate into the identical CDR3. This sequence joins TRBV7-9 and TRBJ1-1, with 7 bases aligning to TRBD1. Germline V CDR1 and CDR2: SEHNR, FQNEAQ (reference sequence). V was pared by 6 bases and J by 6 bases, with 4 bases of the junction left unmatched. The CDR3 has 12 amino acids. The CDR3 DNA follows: TGTGCCAGCAGTTACACAGGGGCTGAAGCTTTCTTT. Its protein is CASSYTGAEAFF.

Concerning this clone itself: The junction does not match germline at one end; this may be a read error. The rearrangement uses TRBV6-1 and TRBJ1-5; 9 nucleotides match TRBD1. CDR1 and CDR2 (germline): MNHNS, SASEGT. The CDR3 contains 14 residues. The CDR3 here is CASIEQGAGQPQHF. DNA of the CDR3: TGTGCCAGCATTGAACAGGGGGCCGGGCAGCCCCAGCATTTT.

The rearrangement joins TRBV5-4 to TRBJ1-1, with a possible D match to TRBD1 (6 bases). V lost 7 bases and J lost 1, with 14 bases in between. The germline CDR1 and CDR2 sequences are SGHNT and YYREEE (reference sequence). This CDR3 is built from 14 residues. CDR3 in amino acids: CASAGAGRNTEAFF. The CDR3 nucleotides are TGTGCCAGCGCGGGGGCGGGGAGGAACACTGAAGCTTTCTTT.

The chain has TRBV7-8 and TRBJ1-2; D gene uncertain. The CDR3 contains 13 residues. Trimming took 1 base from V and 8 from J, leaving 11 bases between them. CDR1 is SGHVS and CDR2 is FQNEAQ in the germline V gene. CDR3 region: CASSLDSSTGYTF. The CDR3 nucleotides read TGTGCCAGCAGCTTAGATTCTTCAACAGGCTACACCTTC.

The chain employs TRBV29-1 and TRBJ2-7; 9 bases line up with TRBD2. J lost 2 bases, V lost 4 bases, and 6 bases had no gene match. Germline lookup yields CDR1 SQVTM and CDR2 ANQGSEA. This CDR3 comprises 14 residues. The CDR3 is CSVGGVAGAYEQYF. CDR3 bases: TGCAGCGTTGGCGGGGTAGCGGGAGCCTACGAGCAGTACTTC.

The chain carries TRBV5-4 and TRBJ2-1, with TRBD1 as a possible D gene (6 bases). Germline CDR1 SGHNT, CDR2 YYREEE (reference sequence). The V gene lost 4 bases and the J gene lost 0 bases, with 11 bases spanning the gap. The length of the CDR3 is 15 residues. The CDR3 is CASSNTGSSYNEQFF. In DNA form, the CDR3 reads TGTGCCAGCAGCAACACAGGGAGCTCCTACAATGAGCAGTTCTTC.

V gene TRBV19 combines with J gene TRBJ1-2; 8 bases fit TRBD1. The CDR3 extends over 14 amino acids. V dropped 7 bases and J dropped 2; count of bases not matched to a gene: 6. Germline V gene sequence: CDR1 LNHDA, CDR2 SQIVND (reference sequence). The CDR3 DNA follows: TGTGCCAGTAATGGACAGGGTCCCAACTATGGCTACACCTTC. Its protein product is CASNGQGPNYGYTF.

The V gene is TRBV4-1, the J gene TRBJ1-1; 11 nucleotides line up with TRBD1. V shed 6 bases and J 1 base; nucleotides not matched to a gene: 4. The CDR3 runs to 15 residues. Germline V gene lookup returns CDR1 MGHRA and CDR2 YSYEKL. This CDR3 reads CASRRTGGRNTEAFF. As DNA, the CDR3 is TGCGCCAGCAGACGGACAGGGGGCAGGAACACTGAAGCTTTCTTT.

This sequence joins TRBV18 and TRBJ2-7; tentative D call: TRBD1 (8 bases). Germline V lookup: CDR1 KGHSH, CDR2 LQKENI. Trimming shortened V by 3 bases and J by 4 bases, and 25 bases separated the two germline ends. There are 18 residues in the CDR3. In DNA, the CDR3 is TGTGCCAGCTCACCGACGGGGGGTCGAGACAGGGGAATATACGAGCAGTACTTC. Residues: CASSPTGGRDRGIYEQYF.

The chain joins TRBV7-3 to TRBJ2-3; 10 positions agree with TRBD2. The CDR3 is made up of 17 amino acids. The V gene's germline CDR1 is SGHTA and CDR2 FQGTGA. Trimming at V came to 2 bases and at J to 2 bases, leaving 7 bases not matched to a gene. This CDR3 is CASSLGWLAGATDTQYF. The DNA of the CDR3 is TGTGCCAGCAGCTTAGGGTGGCTAGCGGGAGCCACAGATACGCAGTATTTT. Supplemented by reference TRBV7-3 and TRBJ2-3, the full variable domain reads GAGVSQTPSNKVTEKGKYVELRCDPISGHTALYWYRQSLGQGPEFLIYFQGTGAADDSGLPNDRFFAVRPEGSVSTLKIQRTERGDSAVYLCASSLGWLAGATDTQYFGPGTRLTVL.

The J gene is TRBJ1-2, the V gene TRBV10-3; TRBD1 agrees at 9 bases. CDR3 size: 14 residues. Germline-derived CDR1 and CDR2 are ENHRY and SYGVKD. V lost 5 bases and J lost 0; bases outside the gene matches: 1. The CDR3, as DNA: TGTGCCATCAGTACAGGGGGCACTAACTATGGCTACACCTTC. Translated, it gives CAISTGGTNYGYTF.

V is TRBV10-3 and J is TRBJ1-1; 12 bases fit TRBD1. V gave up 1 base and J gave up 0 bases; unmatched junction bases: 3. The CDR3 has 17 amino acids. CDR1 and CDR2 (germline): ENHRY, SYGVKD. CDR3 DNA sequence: TGTGCCATCAGTGAGTTCCGGGACAGGGGGCTGAACACTGAAGCTTTCTTT. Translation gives CAISEFRDRGLNTEAFF.

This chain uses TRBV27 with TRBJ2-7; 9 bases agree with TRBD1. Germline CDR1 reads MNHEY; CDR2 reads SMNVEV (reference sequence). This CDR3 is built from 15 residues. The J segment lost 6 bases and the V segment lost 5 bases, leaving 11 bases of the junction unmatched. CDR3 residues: CASSPRPATGGEQYF. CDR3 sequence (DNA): TGTGCCAGCAGTCCGAGGCCCGCGACAGGGGGCGAGCAGTACTTC.

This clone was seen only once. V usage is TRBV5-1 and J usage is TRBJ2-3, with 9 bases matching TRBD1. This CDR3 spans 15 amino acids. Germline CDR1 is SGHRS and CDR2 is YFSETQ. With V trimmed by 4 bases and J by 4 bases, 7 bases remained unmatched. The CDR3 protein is CASSPGTGIADTQYF. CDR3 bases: TGCGCCAGCAGCCCCGGGACAGGGATCGCAGATACGCAGTATTTT.

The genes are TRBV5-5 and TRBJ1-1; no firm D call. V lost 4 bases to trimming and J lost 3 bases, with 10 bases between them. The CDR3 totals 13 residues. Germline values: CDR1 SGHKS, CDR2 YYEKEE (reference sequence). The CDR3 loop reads CASSTAGDTEAFF. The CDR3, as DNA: TGTGCCAGCAGCACGGCCGGGGACACTGAAGCTTTCTTT.

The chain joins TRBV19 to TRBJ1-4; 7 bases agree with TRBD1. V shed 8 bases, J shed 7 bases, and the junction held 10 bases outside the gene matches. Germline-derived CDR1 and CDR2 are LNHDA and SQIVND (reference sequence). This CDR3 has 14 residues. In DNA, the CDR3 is TGTGCCAGTGGCCTGACAGGGCTTGGTGAAAAACTGTTTTTT. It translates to CASGLTGLGEKLFF.